The 8 T cell receptor beta chains below were found in one sample sequenced in a study of T cells in Graves' hyperthyroidism and ophthalmopathy. RNA transcripts served as the template for amplifying TCR beta CDR3 regions. The study used the HTBI primer set for a first-round RT-PCR of the TCR CDR3. MiXCR was run by TCRdb on the multiplex PCR reads, yielding one entry per CDR3 protein. The sample includes 200,000 to 250,000 distinct CDR3 sequences, more than 15% seen only once; the top ten take roughly 50%. The sequenced sample consisted of blood. All receptors derive from a man in his fifties with Graves' hyperthyroidism.

This clonotype was observed at least ten times. The V call is TRBV11-3, the J call TRBJ2-5; 14 bases fit TRBD2. The germline V gene encodes CDR1 SGHNT and CDR2 YENEEA. This CDR3 comprises 16 residues. J lost 3 bases, V lost 5 bases, and 5 bases had no gene match. For the CDR3, the DNA is TGTGCCAGCAGCCCCTGGACTAGCGGGAGGAAAGAGACCCAGTACTTC. Translated: CASSPWTSGRKETQYF. The whole variable domain, filled in from reference TRBV11-3 and TRBJ2-5, reads EAGVVQSPRYKIIEKKQPVAFWCNPISGHNTLYWYLQNLGQGPELLIRYENEEAVDDSQLPKDRFSAERLKGVDSTLKIQPAELGDSAVYLCASSPWTSGRKETQYFGPGTRLLVL.

The chain couples TRBV20-1 to TRBJ1-1; 11 positions match TRBD1. The ends lost 6 bases at V and 5 bases at J; junction bases unmatched: 2. CDR3 size: 12 residues. CDR1 is DFQATT and CDR2 is SNEGSKA in the germline V gene (reference sequence). This CDR3 is CSARDRGTEAFF. CDR3 nucleotides: TGCAGTGCCCGGGACAGGGGGACTGAAGCTTTCTTT.

This clonotype was counted at least ten times. The rearrangement uses TRBV27 and TRBJ2-5, with a weak D call TRBD2 (6 bases). Per germline, CDR1 MNHEY and CDR2 SMNVEV (reference sequence). This CDR3 region has 14 residues. Between the trimmed V and J ends, which lost 7 bases and 4 bases, there was a span of 16 bases. The CDR3: CASTPGRGGETQYF. The CDR3 DNA follows: TGTGCCAGCACCCCTGGGCGGGGAGGAGAGACCCAGTACTTC.

This clonotype turned up a few times. The chain has TRBV6-5 and TRBJ2-2; 9 bases are a match to TRBD1. The CDR3 is 15 amino acids. Germline lookup yields CDR1 MNHEY and CDR2 SVGAGI. Trimming at V came to 2 bases and at J to 4 bases, leaving 2 bases not matched to a gene. CDR3: CASSYGTGFTGELFF. CDR3 coding DNA: TGTGCCAGCAGTTACGGGACAGGGTTCACCGGGGAGCTGTTTTTT.

On this clonotype itself: Germline is not matched at one junction end, which may reflect a read error. CDR3 sequence reads: CASSLGIGLKTEAFF. The CDR3 DNA reads TGTGCCAGCAGTTTAGGAATAGGCCTGAAGACTGAAGCTTTCTTT. The rearrangement links TRBV7-9 to TRBJ1-1, with D hard to call. Per the germline V gene, CDR1 is SEHNR and CDR2 is FQNEAQ (reference sequence). The CDR3 has 15 residues.

This clonotype was observed at least ten times. The CDR3 coding sequence is TGTGCCAGCAGCCAGGACAGGTCGAACACCGGGGAGCTGTTTTTT. Its translation: CASSQDRSNTGELFF. The J gene is TRBJ2-2, the V gene TRBV7-3; 7 bases fit TRBD1. J was trimmed by 0 bases and V by 5 bases; bases with no gene match: 3. This CDR3 is 15 amino acids long. The V gene's germline CDR1 is SGHTA and CDR2 FQGTGA.

The chain uses TRBV30 and TRBJ2-3; TRBD2 agrees at 9 bases. Germline V gene data show CDR1 as GTSNPN and CDR2 as SVGIG (reference sequence). Trimming at V came to 2 bases and at J to 4 bases, leaving 10 bases not matched to a gene. The CDR3 runs to 16 residues. The CDR3 sequence: CAWSLLAGWEADTQYF. The CDR3 nucleotides read TGTGCCTGGAGTCTTCTAGCGGGATGGGAGGCAGATACGCAGTATTTT.

This clonotype was seen repeatedly, ten times or more. The J gene is TRBJ1-3, the V gene TRBV11-2; D is uncertain. V lost 5 bases and J lost 0, with 14 bases in between. CDR1 and CDR2 (germline): SGHAT, FQNNGV. The CDR3 is made up of 16 amino acids. The CDR3 nucleotides are TGTGCCAGCAGCCTCAGGCGGTTACTCTCTGGAAACACCATATATTTT. Amino acids: CASSLRRLLSGNTIYF.